Reported below is one TCR beta chain. Its antigen is undetermined. Germline V gene data show CDR1 as SGHRS and CDR2 as YFSETQ. With 0 bases clipped from V and 4 bases from J, the junction kept 7 bases outside the gene matches. This CDR3 region has 16 residues. Primed by a sample-barcoded 5' primer and a J-beta primer mix, a second PCR proceeded for about 6 to 12 cycles. One entry per CDR3 protein, called by TCRdb with MiXCR from the 5' RACE reads. The sample contains around 1,500,000 distinct CDR3 sequences, around 42% of which appear only once. The data belong to a study of blood T cells in healthy people across ages. Study observations and caveats: A conclusive naive versus antigen-experienced comparison was prevented by the unsorted PBMCs.

Staff drew roughly 10 milliliters of peripheral blood from each donor. There were at least 5.5 micrograms of total RNA extracted from every sample. The chain links TRBV5-1 to TRBJ2-7; 10 nucleotides align to TRBD2. Sequencing was performed on blood. This TCR was sampled from a woman younger than 35 in good health. DNA of the CDR3: TGCGCCAGCAGCTTGGCAAGGTCTAGCGGGAGTTACGAGCAGTACTTC. Translating gives CASSLARSSGSYEQYF.